This T cell receptor (beta chain) was captured in a study of T cells in localized non-small cell lung cancer. Study outcomes and limitations: Uninvolved nearby lung showed the greatest T cell clonality, exceeding that found in tumor.

As concerns this clone: The antigen remains unidentified.

The CDR3 sequence is 15 residues long. Germline CDR1 reads SEHNR; CDR2 reads FQNEAQ (reference sequence). Trimming removed 4 bases from V and 6 bases from J; junction bases left unmatched: 8. Assay used: immunoSEQ multiplex PCR; TCRdb lists only in-frame clones, some missing. The profile shows more than 30,000 clones, around 90% of them singletons. The receptor's source is a woman aged 40-70 years with stage III lung adenocarcinoma. The specimen was peripheral blood mononuclear cells, collected before any cancer treatment. V is TRBV7-9 and J is TRBJ2-3; 9 bases line up with TRBD1. The CDR3 loop reads CASSWATGGGDTQYF. The CDR3 DNA reads as TGTGCCAGCAGCTGGGCGACAGGGGGTGGGGATACGCAGTATTTT.